Sequencing of this TCR beta chain was carried out in a study of shared clonotypes between healthy human individuals. Study background: Three plates were used per donor for CD4 naive, three for CD4 memory, two for CD8 naive and one for CD8 memory.

The naive CD8 population came from CD45RO-negative cells selected for CCR7, without terminally differentiated effector memory CD45RA+ cells. Among the donors, all were Caucasian adults who lived in Nashville, Tennessee. The authors distributed each subset's genomic DNA evenly over several immunoSEQ plates. Authors' methods: Owing to the provision of junction-only sequences devoid of quality scores by immunoSEQ, filtering differed. The assay was immunoSEQ multiplex PCR, and TCRdb's table has in-frame clones only and misses some. From that table come the V and J calls and clone size; the DNA was used to work out D and trimming. The sample records fewer than 1 million clones, around 96% being singletons. Material for sequencing was naive CD8+ T cells sorted from blood. This clonotype was sampled from a man aged 25-45 years in good health.

The CDR3 region is CASSLVGVRDSNQPQHF. The CDR3, as DNA: TGTGCCAGCAGCTTAGTGGGGGTCCGGGACAGCAATCAGCCCCAGCATTTT. The chain employs TRBV7-8 and TRBJ1-5; the D gene is possibly TRBD1 (5 bases). The V end lost 1 base, the J end lost 1 base, and 14 bases lay between the germline ends. The CDR3 spans 17 residues. The V gene's germline CDR1 is SGHVS and CDR2 FQNEAQ.